The present entry profiles one T cell receptor beta chain with its context. This entry comes from a study of Graves' ophthalmopathy and Graves' hyperthyroidism. For repertoire sequencing, the TCR beta CDR3 regions were amplified from RNA transcripts. HTBI-primed RT-PCR formed the first round, and a multiplex PCR formed the second. Each CDR3 protein is one row after TCRdb ran MiXCR on the multiplex PCR reads. Of approximately 1.2 million distinct CDR3 sequences in the sample, about 35% are singletons; the top ten hold over 8.5%. CDR3 length: 15 residues. Germline V gene sequence: CDR1 SEHNR, CDR2 FQNEAQ (reference sequence). Each diagnosis was determined on the basis of clinical symptoms, serum thyroxine, TRAb, thyroid ultrasound and orbital computed tomography.

The specimen was peripheral blood or thyroid tissue (not recorded which). The chain links TRBV7-9 to TRBJ2-7; TRBD1 might be the D (6 bases). The DNA end is a closer match to TRBJ2-1, so the J assignment may be wrong. The sequence derives from an adult man with Graves' hyperthyroidism. CDR3 bases: TGTGCCAGCAGCTTCGACAGGTCGGGCTACAATGAGCAGTTCTTC. Translating gives CASSFDRSGYNEQFF.